Listed below are T cell receptor beta chains from one sample, sequenced in a study of identical twins. TCRdb reanalysed the 5' RACE reads using MiXCR and keeps one entry per CDR3 protein. The sample shows some 320,000 distinct CDR3 sequences, approximately 13% of them seen only once. This sample was also put to use in a study of yellow fever vaccine responses in identical twins.

The sequenced sample was CD8+ T cells sorted from blood. All receptors derive from a woman under 30 in good health. Each CDR3 is given with its conserved first and last residue. Fields, in order: J gene, D gene, clone size, V gene, CDR3 protein, CDR3 DNA. A D gene is named only where the DNA matches it firmly. A clone size is listed for some rows: how often the clone was seen (once, few, many), or a class if it is expanded.

>TRBJ2-1|TRBD2|few|TRBV20-1
CSAREPPISGRVYNEQFF
TGCAGTGCTAGAGAGCCTCCCATAAGCGGGAGAGTCTACAATGAGCAGTTCTTC
>TRBJ2-7|TRBD2|.|TRBV20-1
CSAPVGSGGTGHYEQYF
TGCAGTGCTCCAGTGGGTAGCGGGGGGACGGGTCACTACGAGCAGTACTTC
>TRBJ1-1|TRBD1|many|TRBV12-3/TRBV12-4
CASSFGQGASEAFF
TGTGCCAGCAGTTTCGGACAGGGGGCTAGTGAAGCTTTCTTT
>TRBJ1-1|.|few|TRBV9
CASSEYGHTEAFF
TGTGCCAGCAGCGAGTACGGGCACACTGAAGCTTTCTTT
>TRBJ1-3|.|.|TRBV6-1
CASSQWGDSGNTIYF
TGTGCCAGCAGTCAGTGGGGCGATTCTGGAAACACCATATATTTT
>TRBJ1-1|.|many|TRBV7-9
CASSARQPNTEAFF
TGTGCCAGCAGCGCCCGACAGCCGAACACTGAAGCTTTCTTT
>TRBJ2-7|TRBD1|many|TRBV7-9
CASSTGATYEQYF
TGTGCCAGCTCGACAGGGGCAACCTACGAGCAGTACTTC
>TRBJ1-2|.|few|TRBV13
CASSLDRDDSF
TGTGCCAGCAGCTTAGACCGGGACGACTCCTTC
>TRBJ2-1|.|many|TRBV4-1
CASSPQGNEQFF
TGCGCCAGCAGCCCTCAGGGAAATGAGCAGTTCTTC
>TRBJ2-7|.|.|TRBV2
CASSGLAQNYEQYF
TGTGCCAGCAGTGGTCTAGCGCAAAACTACGAGCAGTACTTC
>TRBJ2-7|.|few|TRBV27
CASSLSRQFYEQYF
TGTGCCAGCAGTTTATCCCGACAGTTCTACGAGCAGTACTTC
>TRBJ2-5|.|.|TRBV2
CASSPRLTLAAQETQYF
TGTGCCAGCAGTCCACGCCTCACTCTAGCTGCGCAAGAGACCCAGTACTTC
>TRBJ2-1|.|.|TRBV11-3
CASIGQNYNEQFF
TGTGCCAGCATCGGACAGAATTACAATGAGCAGTTCTTC
>TRBJ2-1|TRBD1|.|TRBV2
CASKGQGNEQFF
TGTGCCAGCAAGGGACAGGGCAATGAGCAGTTCTTC
>TRBJ2-6|.|few|TRBV4-2
CASSQEEWAGANVLTF
TGTGCCAGCAGCCAAGAGGAATGGGCTGGGGCCAACGTCCTGACTTTC
>TRBJ2-3|.|few|TRBV20-1
CSARDGKSTDTQYF
TGCAGTGCTAGAGACGGGAAGAGCACAGATACGCAGTATTTT
>TRBJ2-1|TRBD1|.|TRBV20-1
CSARVQGQGALNEQFF
TGCAGTGCTAGAGTACAAGGACAGGGGGCTCTCAATGAGCAGTTCTTC
>TRBJ2-3|TRBD2|many|TRBV9
CASSSSGTSADTQYF
TGTGCCAGCAGCTCTTCCGGGACTAGTGCAGATACGCAGTATTTT
>TRBJ1-5|TRBD1|.|TRBV19
CASTYDRGDQPQHF
TGTGCCAGCACCTACGACAGGGGCGATCAGCCCCAGCATTTT
>TRBJ1-4|.|.|TRBV15
CATRQGFWGKLFF
TGTGCCACCAGGCAGGGGTTTTGGGGAAAACTGTTTTTT
>TRBJ2-2|.|few|TRBV12-3/TRBV12-4
CASSLGTPAGELFF
TGTGCCAGCAGTTTAGGGACGCCCGCTGGGGAGCTGTTTTTT
>TRBJ2-5|TRBD2|.|TRBV12-3/TRBV12-4
CASSLREGPGGETQYF
TGTGCCAGCAGTTTAAGGGAGGGCCCGGGGGGAGAGACCCAGTACTTC
>TRBJ2-1|TRBD1|.|TRBV6-5
CASSYSGTGSSSYNEQFF
TGTGCCAGCAGTTACTCAGGGACAGGCTCCAGCTCCTACAATGAGCAGTTCTTC
>TRBJ2-5|TRBD2|.|TRBV7-7
CASSQIGTTGTSILGTQYF
TGTGCCAGCAGCCAAATCGGGACCACCGGGACTAGCATTTTAGGGACCCAGTACTTC
>TRBJ2-1|TRBD2|many|TRBV2
CASSVAGANNEQFF
TGTGCCAGCAGCGTAGCGGGGGCGAACAATGAGCAGTTCTTC
>TRBJ2-5|.|.|TRBV4-1
CASSLSWPTETQYF
TGCGCCAGCAGCCTCTCTTGGCCCACAGAGACCCAGTACTTC
>TRBJ2-7|.|few|TRBV7-6
CASSLEWSYEQYF
TGTGCCAGCAGCTTAGAATGGTCCTACGAGCAGTACTTC
>TRBJ2-1|TRBD2|few|TRBV2
CASSLTSGEGYNEQFF
TGTGCCAGCAGTCTGACTAGCGGAGAGGGATACAATGAGCAGTTCTTC
>TRBJ2-7|TRBD1|.|TRBV3-1
CACSQAERVGQGIYEQYF
TGTGCCTGCTCCCAAGCTGAGCGCGTGGGACAGGGTATTTACGAGCAGTACTTC
>TRBJ2-5|TRBD1|few|TRBV5-1
CASSLTGTGGRETQYF
TGCGCCAGCAGCTTAACCGGGACAGGGGGCCGAGAGACCCAGTACTTC
>TRBJ1-1|TRBD1|.|TRBV4-1
CASSQGQGWTEAFF
TGCGCCAGCAGCCAAGGACAGGGTTGGACTGAAGCTTTCTTT
>TRBJ1-2|TRBD1|few|TRBV6-1
CAISQRQGSGYGYTF
TGTGCCATCTCACAACGACAGGGAAGTGGCTATGGCTACACCTTC
>TRBJ2-5|.|few|TRBV20-1
CSANEGGTCIKETQYF
TGCAGTGCTAACGAGGGGGGGACTTGCATCAAAGAGACCCAGTACTTC
>TRBJ2-1|TRBD1|many|TRBV29-1
CSVEKQGNEQFF
TGCAGCGTTGAAAAACAGGGGAATGAGCAGTTCTTC
>TRBJ1-1|.|many|TRBV5-5
CASCGATNTEAFF
TGTGCCAGCTGCGGGGCCACGAACACTGAAGCTTTCTTT
>TRBJ2-4|.|.|TRBV4-1
CASSQNEAKNIQYF
TGCGCCAGCAGCCAAAACGAAGCCAAAAACATTCAGTACTTC
>TRBJ1-1|.|many|TRBV12-3/TRBV12-4
CASSRRHVDEAFF
TGTGCCAGCAGTCGCCGACATGTAGATGAAGCTTTCTTT
>TRBJ2-3|.|.|TRBV4-2
CASSQDPGDTDTQYF
TGTGCCAGCAGCCAAGATCCGGGGGACACAGATACGCAGTATTTT
>TRBJ2-3|TRBD1|.|TRBV28
CASSRDSPTDTQYF
TGTGCCAGCAGTCGGGACAGCCCCACAGATACGCAGTATTTT
>TRBJ1-2|.|many|TRBV3-1
CASSQDGQRENYGYTF
TGTGCCAGCAGCCAAGATGGGCAGCGCGAAAACTATGGCTACACCTTC
>TRBJ2-2|TRBD1|.|TRBV7-6
CASSFRTGGPYGELFF
TGTGCCAGCAGCTTCAGGACAGGGGGCCCTTATGGGGAGCTGTTTTTT
>TRBJ2-5|.|.|TRBV29-1
CSVSWGVPQETQYF
TGCAGCGTTTCTTGGGGCGTACCACAAGAGACCCAGTACTTC
>TRBJ1-5|.|.|TRBV12-5
CASGLGNSNQPQHF
TGTGCTAGTGGTTTAGGGAATAGCAATCAGCCCCAGCATTTT
>TRBJ2-5|.|.|TRBV7-7
CASSLGGQGTQYF
TGTGCCAGCAGCTTAGGAGGGCAAGGGACCCAGTACTTC